These 18 T cell receptor beta chains share one sample of origin, sequenced in a study of T cell repertoires in cytomegalovirus infection (dated by TCRdb to between 2019 and 2020). These reads were obtained on an Illumina HiSeq 1500. TCRdb reprocessing: public reads trimmed at Q25 with fastp, clones called with MiXCR, in-frame beta chains kept. Rows matching on CDR3 protein sequence are summarized as one entry with the most common DNA and genes. In all, the sample holds around 250,000 distinct CDR3 sequences, and about a sixth of those were seen once. The top ten hold around 43% of the sample. Sequencing input: CD8+ T cells from PBMCs. These TCRs come from a human donor in good health (CMV status not recorded). Some clones in this sample may be carry-over from other donors' samples.

The chain couples TRBV4-1 to TRBJ1-4, with 10 bases that match TRBD1. This CDR3 spans 15 amino acids. Germline V gene sequence: CDR1 MGHRA, CDR2 YSYEKL. J gave up 7 bases and V 4 bases, and 6 bases lay outside the gene matches. CDR3 sequence: CASSLRTGGSEKLFF. CDR3 sequence (DNA): TGCGCCAGCAGCCTTCGGACAGGGGGAAGTGAAAAACTGTTTTTT.

Ten or more counts support this clonotype. The rearrangement links TRBV7-9 to TRBJ2-2; D perhaps matches TRBD1 (5 bases). Between the trimmed V and J ends, which lost 3 bases and 5 bases, there was a span of 13 bases. The germline gives CDR1 SEHNR, CDR2 FQNEAQ (reference sequence). There are 15 residues in the CDR3. The DNA of the CDR3 is TGTGCCAGCAGCTTTAATCCCCGACAGACCGGGGAGCTGTTTTTT. Translation gives CASSFNPRQTGELFF.

The sample holds many counts of this clonotype. V is TRBV7-6 and J is TRBJ2-1, with 8 bases fitting TRBD1. The CDR3 consists of 16 residues. Germline V gene sequence: CDR1 SGHVS, CDR2 FNYEAQ. The V gene end was trimmed by 5 bases and the J gene end by 2 bases; junction bases not matched to a gene: 8. The CDR3 DNA reads as TGTGCCAGCAGCCATACCAGGGGGCCTACCTACAATGAGCAGTTCTTC. Encoded protein: CASSHTRGPTYNEQFF.

This clonotype was detected a few times. The rearrangement joins TRBV27 to TRBJ1-5; tentative D call: TRBD1 (6 bases). V dropped 3 bases and J dropped 2 bases, with 14 bases sitting between them. This CDR3 has 16 amino acids. Germline CDR1 is MNHEY and CDR2 is SMNVEV (reference sequence). The CDR3 region is CASSFVGARGNQPQHF. In DNA form, the CDR3 reads TGTGCCAGCAGTTTTGTGGGGGCCCGTGGCAATCAGCCCCAGCATTTT.

The chain employs TRBV29-1 and TRBJ2-6, with unresolved D. V lost 4 bases, J lost 5 bases, and 9 bases lay in between. The CDR3 has 13 amino acids. Germline CDR1 and CDR2: SQVTM and ANQGSEA. The CDR3 reads CSVGSPRANVLTF. In DNA form, the CDR3 reads TGCAGCGTTGGATCGCCTCGGGCCAACGTCCTGACTTTC.

The rearrangement links TRBV6-5 to TRBJ2-1, with 8 bases lining up with TRBD1. The CDR3 runs to 13 residues. CDR1 is MNHEY, CDR2 SVGAGI, per germline. V lost 3 bases and J lost 7; bases outside the gene matches: 2. The CDR3: CASSYGQGNEQFF. DNA of the CDR3: TGTGCCAGCAGTTATGGACAGGGTAATGAGCAGTTCTTC.

With regard to this clonotype: A much larger clone is a single base away; this may be a read error. This chain connects TRBV7-6 to TRBJ2-1; tentative D call: TRBD1 (7 bases). In germline, CDR1 is SGHVS, CDR2 FNYEAQ. The CDR3 loop spans 16 amino acids. The germline V and J ends were trimmed by 5 bases and 0 bases, with 14 bases remaining between them. The CDR3 nucleotides are TGTGCCAGCAGCGGGAGCAGGGGGGACTCCTACAATGAGCAGTTCTTC. Protein sequence: CASSGSRGDSYNEQFF.

This clonotype was counted many times. The chain has TRBV5-4 and TRBJ2-3; 15 nucleotides line up with TRBD2. V trimming: 4 bases; J trimming: 6 bases; junction bases outside the gene matches: 6. Germline loops: CDR1 SGHNT, CDR2 YYREEE (reference sequence). CDR3 length: 16 residues. The CDR3 region is CASSGPGTSGGDTQYF. The CDR3 coding sequence is TGTGCCAGCAGCGGACCCGGGACTAGCGGGGGGGATACGCAGTATTTT.

The rearrangement joins TRBV7-9 to TRBJ1-4; 10 bases agree with TRBD1. CDR1 and CDR2 from the germline V gene are SEHNR and FQNEAQ (reference sequence). V dropped 5 bases and J dropped 6; count of bases not matched to a gene: 9. CDR3 length: 16 amino acids. CDR3 sequence (DNA): TGTGCCAGCAGCCCCCCAGACGGACAGGGGGATGAAAAACTGTTTTTT. Protein sequence: CASSPPDGQGDEKLFF.

The rearrangement links TRBV10-3 to TRBJ2-1, with TRBD1 matching over 9 bases. The CDR3 covers 12 residues. Trimming at V came to 6 bases and at J to 10 bases, leaving 4 bases not matched to a gene. Germline CDR1 ENHRY, CDR2 SYGVKD. DNA of the CDR3: TGTGCCATCAGACAGGGGGCAGACGAGCAGTTCTTC. It specifies CAIRQGADEQFF.

The chain recombines TRBV28 with TRBJ1-1; the D gene is possibly TRBD1 (5 bases). Trimming removed 9 bases from V and 1 base from J, with 15 bases in between. Germline CDR1 is MDHEN and CDR2 is SYDVKM. The CDR3 loop spans 14 amino acids. The CDR3 is CASGGDKSNTEAFF. The CDR3 DNA follows: TGTGCCAGTGGGGGAGACAAGTCGAACACTGAAGCTTTCTTT.

The CDR3 protein is CASSEWEAASTDTQYF. CDR3 coding DNA: TGTGCCAGCAGTGAATGGGAGGCAGCTAGCACAGATACGCAGTATTTT. The V gene is TRBV6-1, the J gene TRBJ2-3; possible D gene TRBD2, 6 bases. This CDR3 region has 16 residues. Deletions cut 2 bases from V and 0 bases from J, with 12 bases between. CDR1 is MNHNS, CDR2 SASEGT, per germline.

The chain is built from TRBV28 and TRBJ2-7; tentatively, D is TRBD2 (6 bases). The ends were cut back, 5 bases at V and 3 bases at J, with 23 bases in the middle. Germline V gene lookup returns CDR1 MDHEN and CDR2 SYDVKM. The CDR3 contains 17 residues. CDR3 loop: CASSPPANGGKNYEQYF. The CDR3 nucleotides are TGTGCCAGCAGTCCCCCGGCGAATGGGGGGAAAAACTACGAGCAGTACTTC. The full variable domain, completed using reference TRBV28 and TRBJ2-7, is DVKVTQSSRYLVKRTGEKVFLECVQDMDHENMFWYRQDPGLGLRLIYFSYDVKMKEKGDIPEGYSVSREKKERFSLILESASTNQTSMYLCASSPPANGGKNYEQYFGPGTRLTVT.

CDR3 in DNA: TGTGCCAGCAGCTTAACCGGCCGGGGAGAGAGCGAGCAGTACTTC. As protein: CASSLTGRGESEQYF. The chain carries TRBV7-9 and TRBJ2-7; tentative D call: TRBD2 (5 bases). The germline V gene encodes CDR1 SEHNR and CDR2 FQNEAQ (reference sequence). V was pared by 2 bases and J by 6 bases, with 17 bases between. This CDR3 contains 15 residues.

This clonotype came up many times. This rearrangement joins TRBV12-3 or TRBV12-4 to TRBJ1-2, with 7 bases identical to TRBD1. V trimming: 6 bases; J trimming: 4 bases; junction bases outside the gene matches: 8. This CDR3 is built from 14 residues. This CDR3 is CASSSDRAVYGYTF. The DNA of the CDR3 is TGTGCCAGCAGCTCCGACAGGGCCGTCTATGGCTACACCTTC.

The chain couples TRBV7-9 to TRBJ2-5; the match to TRBD2 covers 7 bases. V was pared by 1 base and J by 4 bases, with 9 bases of the junction left unmatched. CDR3 length: 16 amino acids. Germline assignment: CDR1 SEHNR and CDR2 FQNEAQ (reference sequence). CDR3 sequence: CASSLGVSAGSETQYF. In DNA form, the CDR3 reads TGTGCCAGCAGCTTAGGGGTGTCAGCGGGATCAGAGACCCAGTACTTC.

The chain is built from TRBV5-6 and TRBJ2-5; D uncertain. This CDR3 has 14 amino acids. Between the trimmed V and J ends, which lost 1 base and 4 bases, there was a span of 11 bases. The germline CDR1 and CDR2 sequences are SGHDT and YYEEEE. The CDR3, as DNA: TGTGCCAGCAGCTTGACCCCTATGGGAGAGACCCAGTACTTC. Its protein product is CASSLTPMGETQYF.

The rearrangement links TRBV20-1 to TRBJ1-1; D unclear. Germline CDR1 DFQATT, CDR2 SNEGSKA (reference sequence). Deletions cut 2 bases from V and 0 bases from J, with 7 bases between. This CDR3 has 13 amino acids. The CDR3 spells CSARIRVNTEAFF. The CDR3 nucleotides read TGCAGTGCTAGAATTCGCGTGAACACTGAAGCTTTCTTT.